The next 28 T cell receptor beta chains were all read from a single sample in a study of cytomegalovirus exposure and HLA in healthy donors. Primers: 60 Vbeta forward and 13 Jbeta reverse. The table came from immunoSEQ multiplex PCR; TCRdb's copy has only in-frame clones and leaves some out. The table lists 97,000 or so clones, about 62% of them singletons. The specimen sequenced was PBMCs. These receptors came from a human donor in good health.

The V gene is TRBV11-2, the J gene TRBJ2-1; 9 positions agree with TRBD1. Germline CDR1 and CDR2: SGHAT and FQNNGV. The CDR3 is made up of 17 amino acids. Trimming at V came to 6 bases and at J to 2 bases, leaving 11 bases not matched to a gene. The CDR3 reads CASREGVGTGPYNEQFF. In nucleotides, the CDR3 is TGTGCCAGCAGGGAGGGGGTGGGGACAGGGCCCTACAATGAGCAGTTCTTC.

This CDR3 reads CASGGTASDEKLFF. CDR3 nucleotides: TGTGCCAGCGGGGGGACAGCCTCCGATGAAAAACTGTTTTTT. V is TRBV28 and J is TRBJ1-4; 7 bases match TRBD1. The J segment lost 6 bases and the V segment lost 8 bases, leaving 9 bases of the junction unmatched. The CDR3 contains 14 residues. CDR1 MDHEN and CDR2 SYDVKM come from the germline V gene.

J is TRBJ2-3 and V is TRBV28; 11 bases map to TRBD2. The V gene end was trimmed by 0 bases and the J gene end by 2 bases; junction bases not matched to a gene: 7. The CDR3 sequence is 18 residues long. Germline V gives CDR1 MDHEN, CDR2 SYDVKM. CDR3 DNA sequence: TGTGCCAGCAGTTTATGGACTAGCGGGACCGCGGACACAGATACGCAGTATTTT. Its translation is CASSLWTSGTADTDTQYF.

This chain uses TRBV10-3 with TRBJ2-7; maybe TRBD1 (5 bases). The V gene lost 5 bases and the J gene lost 7 bases, with 18 bases spanning the gap. Per the germline V gene, CDR1 is ENHRY and CDR2 is SYGVKD. This CDR3 is 14 amino acids long. This CDR3 reads CAISSNLQVREQYF. CDR3 coding DNA: TGTGCCATCAGTAGCAATTTACAGGTACGGGAGCAGTACTTC.

CDR3 nucleotide sequence: TGTGCCAGCAGCTTAGTGGCAGGGTGGAATCAGCCCCAGCATTTT. Its protein is CASSLVAGWNQPQHF. The rearrangement joins TRBV7-6 to TRBJ1-5, with D possibly matching TRBD1 (5 bases). The CDR3 extends over 15 amino acids. In germline, CDR1 is SGHVS, CDR2 FNYEAQ. Trimming pared 1 base from V and 4 bases from J, leaving 11 bases between.

This clone was counted only a few times. This rearrangement joins TRBV9 to TRBJ2-7; 12 positions agree with TRBD2. This CDR3 is 14 amino acids long. The junction had 8 bases not matched to a gene; V was cut back by 6 bases and J by 7 bases. Germline V CDR1 and CDR2: SGDLS, YYNGEE. CDR3: CASNLAGGPGEQYF. DNA for the CDR3: TGTGCCAGCAACCTAGCGGGAGGGCCGGGTGAGCAGTACTTC.

The rearrangement links TRBV5-4 to TRBJ1-2; a possible D gene is TRBD1 (5 bases). The CDR3 is made up of 15 amino acids. Germline lookup yields CDR1 SGHNT and CDR2 YYREEE (reference sequence). The V end lost 3 bases, the J end lost 2 bases, and 14 bases lay between the germline ends. CDR3 DNA: TGTGCCAGCAGCTGGGGCCGCGGGAGGAACTATGGCTACACCTTC. As protein: CASSWGRGRNYGYTF.

A few counts support this clone. The V call is TRBV9, the J call TRBJ2-2, with TRBD1 matching 9 bases. Per the germline V gene, CDR1 is SGDLS and CDR2 is YYNGEE. CDR3 length: 15 residues. Unmatched junction bases numbered 8, after V lost 4 bases and J lost 7 bases. This chain's CDR3 is CASSPIQGAIGELFF. CDR3 DNA: TGTGCCAGCAGCCCAATACAGGGGGCAATCGGGGAGCTGTTTTTT.

V and J are TRBV28 and TRBJ2-7; weak D call: TRBD2 (5 bases). This CDR3 comprises 12 residues. V lost 4 bases and J 2 bases, leaving 6 bases between the germline ends. Germline V gene data show CDR1 as MDHEN and CDR2 as SYDVKM. DNA for the CDR3: TGTGCCAGCAGTTACGGGACCTACGAGCAGTACTTC. It codes for CASSYGTYEQYF.

This clone was detected a few times. The chain has TRBV7-9 and TRBJ2-2; weak D call: TRBD2 (5 bases). V was pared by 5 bases and J by 5 bases, with 12 bases between. This CDR3 comprises 14 residues. Germline assignment: CDR1 SEHNR and CDR2 FQNEAQ (reference sequence). CDR3 sequence: CASSRERTTGELFF. The CDR3 DNA sequence: TGTGCCAGCAGCCGGGAAAGGACTACCGGGGAGCTGTTTTTT. Full variable domain (missing parts from reference TRBV7-9 and TRBJ2-2): DTGVSQNPRHKITKRGQNVTFRCDPISEHNRLYWYRQTLGQGPEFLTYFQNEAQLEKSRLLSDRFSAERPKGSFSTLEIQRTEQGDSAMYLCASSRERTTGELFFGEGSRLTVL.

The rearrangement joins TRBV6-1 to TRBJ2-3; possible D gene TRBD2, 6 bases. This CDR3 has 13 residues. V shed 6 bases and J shed 4 bases, with 11 bases lying between them. Germline loops: CDR1 MNHNS, CDR2 SASEGT. CDR3 sequence reads: CASSPGRSDTQYF. CDR3 nucleotides: TGTGCCAGCAGCCCAGGGAGGTCAGATACGCAGTATTTT.

This clone has just a few counts. V is TRBV5-1 and J is TRBJ2-7, with 10 nucleotides matching TRBD2. V trimming: 4 bases; J trimming: 6 bases; junction bases outside the gene matches: 10. There are 15 residues in the CDR3. Germline loops: CDR1 SGHRS, CDR2 YFSETQ. The chain's CDR3 is CASSPGGTSAGEQYF. CDR3 DNA: TGCGCCAGCAGCCCGGGGGGGACTAGCGCGGGCGAGCAGTACTTC.

The rearrangement links TRBV27 to TRBJ2-7; 9 bases match TRBD1. Unmatched junction bases numbered 8, after V lost 3 bases and J lost 5 bases. From germline, CDR1 is MNHEY and CDR2 SMNVEV (reference sequence). The CDR3 contains 15 residues. In nucleotides, the CDR3 is TGTGCCAGCAGTTTCACCGGGACAGGGTCTAACGAGCAGTACTTC. Protein: CASSFTGTGSNEQYF.

Only a few counts were recorded for this clone. This chain links TRBV14 with TRBJ2-1; the match to TRBD2 covers 10 bases. This CDR3 has 21 amino acids. Germline V gene data show CDR1 as SGHDN and CDR2 as FVKESK. The V and J ends lost 0 bases and 0 bases, in that order; junction bases with no gene match: 14. CDR3: CASSQDLWASGSGGSYNEQFF. The CDR3 DNA follows: TGTGCCAGCAGCCAAGATTTATGGGCTAGCGGGAGCGGCGGCTCCTACAATGAGCAGTTCTTC.

This clone was counted only a few times. The rearrangement joins TRBV27 to TRBJ2-7; 7 bases are a match to TRBD2. Germline trimming cut 3 bases from V and 2 bases from J; bases unmatched to any gene: 7. CDR3 length: 15 residues. CDR1 MNHEY and CDR2 SMNVEV come from the germline V gene (reference sequence). CDR3 coding DNA: TGTGCCAGCAGTTTTTTTGGGGGGGTTCCCTACGAGCAGTACTTC. Translation: CASSFFGGVPYEQYF.

V gene TRBV14 combines with J gene TRBJ2-1, with 9 bases matching TRBD2. The CDR3 length is 18 residues. The germline V gene has CDR1 SGHDN and CDR2 FVKESK. V shed 4 bases, J shed 3 bases, and the junction held 13 bases outside the gene matches. The CDR3, as DNA: TGTGCCAGCAGCCCATGGCGCGGCGGGAGGGCCGTCTACAATGAGCAGTTCTTC. This sequence encodes CASSPWRGGRAVYNEQFF.

The V gene is TRBV7-3, the J gene TRBJ2-2, with 7 bases fitting TRBD1. The trim removed 10 bases at V and 3 bases at J, leaving 2 bases unmatched. Per germline, CDR1 SGHTA and CDR2 FQGTGA. The CDR3 loop spans 12 amino acids. CDR3 residues: CANRGDTGELFF. The DNA of the CDR3 is TGTGCCAACAGGGGAGACACCGGGGAGCTGTTTTTT.

The J gene is TRBJ1-2, the V gene TRBV19, with TRBD1 matching 7 bases. V lost 4 bases, J lost 4 bases, and 6 bases stayed unmatched. CDR1 is LNHDA and CDR2 is SQIVND in the germline V gene (reference sequence). The CDR3 is 14 amino acids. CDR3 nucleotide sequence: TGTGCCAGTAGTACCCTAGGACAGGTCTATGGCTACACCTTC. Its translation is CASSTLGQVYGYTF. Full variable domain (missing parts from reference TRBV19 and TRBJ1-2): DGGITQSPKYLFRKEGQNVTLSCEQNLNHDAMYWYRQDPGQGLRLIYYSQIVNDFQKGDIAEGYSVSREKKESFPLTVTSAQKNPTAFYLCASSTLGQVYGYTFGSGTRLTVV.

This clone has only a few counts. CDR3 DNA sequence: TGCGCCAGCAGTTCCGGGACTAGTATTGAGCAGTTCTTC. Translation gives CASSSGTSIEQFF. The genes are TRBV5-1 and TRBJ2-1, with 8 nucleotides matching TRBD2. Trimming at V came to 5 bases and at J to 9 bases, leaving 7 bases not matched to a gene. This CDR3 spans 13 amino acids. The V gene's germline CDR1 is SGHRS and CDR2 YFSETQ.

V is TRBV7-6 and J is TRBJ2-1, with D hard to call. V was clipped by 5 bases and J by 6 bases, with 8 bases between them. CDR3 length equals 12 residues. Germline assignment: CDR1 SGHVS and CDR2 FNYEAQ. The CDR3 nucleotides read TGTGCCAGCAGCCTATTGAGCAATGAGCAGTTCTTC. Translation gives CASSLLSNEQFF.

The rearrangement links TRBV27 to TRBJ1-1, with 7 nucleotides matching TRBD1. The CDR3 runs 14 residues. The trim removed 6 bases at V and 1 base at J, leaving 5 bases unmatched. Germline V CDR1 and CDR2: MNHEY, SMNVEV (reference sequence). The CDR3 loop is CASRRQGGNTEAFF. The CDR3 region has the DNA TGTGCCAGCAGACGACAGGGAGGGAACACTGAAGCTTTCTTT.

The chain links TRBV11-2 to TRBJ2-7, with D possibly TRBD1 on 5 matching bases. There are 14 residues in the CDR3. V shed 5 bases and J shed 1 base, with 12 bases lying between them. Germline V gene sequence: CDR1 SGHAT, CDR2 FQNNGV. The CDR3: CASSLIQVSYEQYF. CDR3 in DNA: TGTGCCAGCAGCCTGATACAGGTTTCCTACGAGCAGTACTTC.

This clone was detected only a few times. The chain recombines TRBV7-9 with TRBJ2-1, with 7 bases fitting TRBD2. Germline V gene sequence: CDR1 SEHNR, CDR2 FQNEAQ (reference sequence). This CDR3 has 16 amino acids. Germline trimming cut 3 bases from V and 0 bases from J; bases unmatched to any gene: 5. The CDR3 protein is CASSLSSGSSYNEQFF. The CDR3 DNA reads TGTGCCAGCAGCTTGTCTAGCGGTAGCTCCTACAATGAGCAGTTCTTC.

This rearrangement joins TRBV7-9 to TRBJ2-7, with 8 bases aligning to TRBD2. V lost 6 bases, J lost 0 bases, and 4 bases stayed unmatched. The germline gives CDR1 SEHNR, CDR2 FQNEAQ (reference sequence). CDR3 size: 14 residues. The DNA for the CDR3 is TGTGCCAGCAGTCTAGCGGGTACCTCCTACGAGCAGTACTTC. This encodes CASSLAGTSYEQYF.

The chain uses TRBV2 and TRBJ2-7; D not certain. Germline CDR1 is SNHLY and CDR2 is FYNNEI. This CDR3 is 14 amino acids long. The V end was cut by 8 bases, the J end by 0 bases, with 14 bases between. CDR3 amino acids: CASDKSDSSYEQYF. CDR3 coding DNA: TGTGCCAGCGATAAGTCCGATAGCTCCTACGAGCAGTACTTC.

The chain links TRBV25-1 to TRBJ2-7; perhaps TRBD2 as D (6 bases). The CDR3 totals 14 residues. The germline CDR1 and CDR2 sequences are MGHDK and SYGVNS. V lost 3 bases to trimming and J lost 7 bases, with 16 bases between them. CDR3 nucleotide sequence: TGTGCCAGCAGTGAGGTCGGGGGAGGAGGAGAGCAGTACTTC. Translation gives CASSEVGGGGEQYF.

In its sample, this clone was seen a few times. V and J are TRBV4-2 and TRBJ2-7, with 7 bases fitting TRBD2. There are 17 residues in the CDR3. V lost 2 bases to trimming and J lost 5 bases; unmatched junction nucleotides: 15. Germline CDR1 LGHNA, CDR2 YNFKEQ. The CDR3 DNA follows: TGTGCCAGCAGCCAAAAGGGCACCAGCGGGAAGATCAACGAGCAGTACTTC. It specifies CASSQKGTSGKINEQYF.

The chain links TRBV29-1 to TRBJ2-1, with 14 bases identical to TRBD2. The V segment lost 2 bases and the J segment 9 bases; nucleotides outside the gene matches: 6. Per germline, CDR1 SQVTM and CDR2 ANQGSEA. There are 15 residues in the CDR3. CDR3 in DNA: TGCAGCGTTGAAAGGGGACTAGCGGGAGCGGCTGAGCAGTTCTTC. This gives the protein CSVERGLAGAAEQFF.